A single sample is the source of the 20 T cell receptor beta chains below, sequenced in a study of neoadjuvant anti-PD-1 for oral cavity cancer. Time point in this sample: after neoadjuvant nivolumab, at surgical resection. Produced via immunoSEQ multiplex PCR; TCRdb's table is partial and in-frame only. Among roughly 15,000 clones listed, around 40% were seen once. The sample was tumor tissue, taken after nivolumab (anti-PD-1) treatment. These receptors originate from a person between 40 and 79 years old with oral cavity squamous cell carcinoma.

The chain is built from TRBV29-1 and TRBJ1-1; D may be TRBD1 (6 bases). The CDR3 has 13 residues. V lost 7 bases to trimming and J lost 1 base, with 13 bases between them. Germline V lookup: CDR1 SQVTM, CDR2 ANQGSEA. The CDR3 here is CSAEKTGNTEAFF. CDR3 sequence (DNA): TGCAGCGCCGAGAAGACAGGGAACACTGAAGCTTTCTTT.

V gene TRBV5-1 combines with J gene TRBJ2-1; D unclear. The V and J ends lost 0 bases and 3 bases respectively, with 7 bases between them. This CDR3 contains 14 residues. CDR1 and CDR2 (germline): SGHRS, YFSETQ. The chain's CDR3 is CASSLGLGYNEQFF. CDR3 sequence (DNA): TGCGCCAGCAGCTTGGGACTGGGCTACAATGAGCAGTTCTTC.

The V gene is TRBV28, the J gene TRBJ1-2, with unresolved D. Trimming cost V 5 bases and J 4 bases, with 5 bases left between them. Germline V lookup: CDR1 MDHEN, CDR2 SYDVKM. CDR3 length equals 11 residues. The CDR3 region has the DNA TGTGCCAGCAGTAGCGGCTATGGCTACACCTTC. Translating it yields CASSSGYGYTF.

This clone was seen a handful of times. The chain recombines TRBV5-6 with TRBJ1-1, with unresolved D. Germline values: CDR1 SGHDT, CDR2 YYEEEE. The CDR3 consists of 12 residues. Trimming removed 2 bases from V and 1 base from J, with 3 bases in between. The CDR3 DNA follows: TGTGCCAGCAGCTTCCGGAACACTGAAGCTTTCTTT. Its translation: CASSFRNTEAFF. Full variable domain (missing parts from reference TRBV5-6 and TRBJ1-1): DAGVTQSPTHLIKTRGQQVTLRCSPKSGHDTVSWYQQALGQGPQFIFQYYEEEERQRGNFPDRFSGHQFPNYSSELNVNALLLGDSALYLCASSFRNTEAFFGQGTRLTVV.

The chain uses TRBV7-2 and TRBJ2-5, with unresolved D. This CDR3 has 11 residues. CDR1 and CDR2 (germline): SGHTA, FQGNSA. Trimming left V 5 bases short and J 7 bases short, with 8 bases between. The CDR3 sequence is CASSTRVTQYF. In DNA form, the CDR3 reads TGTGCCAGCAGCACCCGAGTGACCCAGTACTTC. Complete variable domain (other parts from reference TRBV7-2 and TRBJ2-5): GAGVSQSPSNKVTEKGKDVELRCDPISGHTALYWYRQSLGQGLEFLIYFQGNSAPDKSGLPSDRFSAERTGGSVSTLTIQRTQQEDSAVYLCASSTRVTQYFGPGTRLLVL.

In nucleotides, the CDR3 is TGTGCCAGCAGTGAACGGGGGGTCGGGAACAATGAGCAGTTCTTC. Its translation: CASSERGVGNNEQFF. The rearrangement links TRBV6-1 to TRBJ2-1, with 7 bases that match TRBD2. J lost 5 bases, V lost 2 bases, and 6 bases had no gene match. The germline CDR1 and CDR2 sequences are MNHNS and SASEGT. The CDR3 runs to 15 residues.

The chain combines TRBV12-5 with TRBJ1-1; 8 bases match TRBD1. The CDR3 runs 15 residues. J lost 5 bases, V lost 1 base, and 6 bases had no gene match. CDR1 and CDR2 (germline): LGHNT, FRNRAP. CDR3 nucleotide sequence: TGTGCTAGTGGTTTGGCATATACAGGGGGGACTGAAGCTTTCTTT. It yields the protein CASGLAYTGGTEAFF. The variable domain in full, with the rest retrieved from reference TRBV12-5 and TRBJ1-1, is DARVTQTPRHKVTEMGQEVTMRCQPILGHNTVFWYRQTMMQGLELLAYFRNRAPLDDSGMPKDRFSAEMPDATLATLKIQPSEPRDSAVYFCASGLAYTGGTEAFFGQGTRLTVV.

The CDR3: CASSLSPARGNEQFF. In DNA form, the CDR3 reads TGTGCCAGCAGCTTAAGCCCCGCCAGGGGGAATGAGCAGTTCTTC. The chain couples TRBV7-2 to TRBJ2-1, with 7 positions matching TRBD1. This CDR3 has 15 amino acids. V dropped 2 bases and J dropped 7; count of bases not matched to a gene: 8. Germline V lookup: CDR1 SGHTA, CDR2 FQGNSA.

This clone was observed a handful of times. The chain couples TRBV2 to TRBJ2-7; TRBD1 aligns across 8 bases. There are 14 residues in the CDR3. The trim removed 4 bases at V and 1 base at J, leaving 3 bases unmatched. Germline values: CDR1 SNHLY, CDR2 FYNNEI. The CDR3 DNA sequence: TGTGCCAGCAGTGGGCGGACAGGGTCCTACGAGCAGTACTTC. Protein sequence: CASSGRTGSYEQYF. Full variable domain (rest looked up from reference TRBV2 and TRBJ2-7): EPEVTQTPSHQVTQMGQEVILRCVPISNHLYFYWYRQILGQKVEFLVSFYNNEISEKSEIFDDQFSVERPDGSNFTLKIRSTKLEDSAMYFCASSGRTGSYEQYFGPGTRLTVT.

CDR3 sequence reads: CASSLDLGSSYNEQFF. The CDR3 DNA reads as TGTGCCAGCAGCTTAGATCTTGGTAGCTCTTACAATGAGCAGTTCTTC. The V gene is TRBV11-2, the J gene TRBJ2-1; D remains unclear. V was shortened by 0 bases and J by 4 bases, with 13 bases between the two germline ends. Germline assignment: CDR1 SGHAT and CDR2 FQNNGV. The CDR3 spans 16 residues.

The CDR3 sequence is CASSYQTVTYNSPLHF. The CDR3 DNA sequence: TGTGCCAGCAGCTACCAGACAGTCACCTATAATTCACCCCTCCACTTT. The V call is TRBV6-5, the J call TRBJ1-6, with TRBD1 as a possible D gene (5 bases). The CDR3 runs to 16 residues. With 6 bases removed from V and 2 bases from J, the gap between germline ends came to 14 bases. CDR1 is MNHEY, CDR2 SVGAGI, per germline.

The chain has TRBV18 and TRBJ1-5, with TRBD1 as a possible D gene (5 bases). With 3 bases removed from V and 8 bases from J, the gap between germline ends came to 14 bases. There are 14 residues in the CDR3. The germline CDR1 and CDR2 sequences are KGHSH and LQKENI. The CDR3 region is CASSPDNNDKPQHF. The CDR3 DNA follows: TGTGCCAGCTCACCGGACAACAACGATAAGCCCCAGCATTTT.

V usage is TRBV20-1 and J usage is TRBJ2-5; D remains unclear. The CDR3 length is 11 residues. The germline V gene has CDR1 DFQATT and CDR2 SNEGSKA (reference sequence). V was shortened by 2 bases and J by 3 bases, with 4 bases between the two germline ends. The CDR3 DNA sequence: TGCAGTGCTAGAAGAGAAGAGACCCAGTACTTC. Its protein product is CSARREETQYF.

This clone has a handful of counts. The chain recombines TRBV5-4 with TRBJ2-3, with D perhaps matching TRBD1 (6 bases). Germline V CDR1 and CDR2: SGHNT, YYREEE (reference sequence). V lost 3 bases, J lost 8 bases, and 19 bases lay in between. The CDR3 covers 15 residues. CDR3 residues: CASSSSTGSEVTQYF. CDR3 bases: TGTGCCAGCAGCTCCTCGACAGGTTCGGAGGTTACGCAGTATTTT.

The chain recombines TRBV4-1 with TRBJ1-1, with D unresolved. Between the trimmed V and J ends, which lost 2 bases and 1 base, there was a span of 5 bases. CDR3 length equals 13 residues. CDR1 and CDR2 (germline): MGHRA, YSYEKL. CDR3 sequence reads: CASSQLGNTEAFF. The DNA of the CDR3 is TGCGCCAGCAGCCAACTCGGGAACACTGAAGCTTTCTTT.

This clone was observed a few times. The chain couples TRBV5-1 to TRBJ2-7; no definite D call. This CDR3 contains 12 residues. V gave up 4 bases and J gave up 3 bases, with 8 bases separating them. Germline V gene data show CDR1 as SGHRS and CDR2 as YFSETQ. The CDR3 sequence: CASSPDLYEQYF. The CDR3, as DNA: TGCGCCAGCAGCCCTGACCTCTACGAGCAGTACTTC. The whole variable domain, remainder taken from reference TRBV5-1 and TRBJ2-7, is KAGVTQTPRYLIKTRGQQVTLSCSPISGHRSVSWYQQTPGQGLQFLFEYFSETQRNKGNFPGRFSGRQFSNSRSEMNVSTLELGDSALYLCASSPDLYEQYFGPGTRLTVT.

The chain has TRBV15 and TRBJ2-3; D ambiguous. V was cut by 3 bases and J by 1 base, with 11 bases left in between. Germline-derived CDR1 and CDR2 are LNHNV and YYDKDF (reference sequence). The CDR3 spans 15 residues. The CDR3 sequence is CATSRGSLGTDTQYF. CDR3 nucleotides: TGTGCCACCAGCAGGGGGTCCTTGGGCACAGATACGCAGTATTTT.

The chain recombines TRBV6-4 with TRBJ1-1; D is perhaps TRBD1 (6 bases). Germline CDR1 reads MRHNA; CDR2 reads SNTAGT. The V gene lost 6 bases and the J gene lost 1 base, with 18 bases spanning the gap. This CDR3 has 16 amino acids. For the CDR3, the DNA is TGTGCCAGCAGAACAGGGTCTGAAGTGGGGAACACTGAAGCTTTCTTT. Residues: CASRTGSEVGNTEAFF.

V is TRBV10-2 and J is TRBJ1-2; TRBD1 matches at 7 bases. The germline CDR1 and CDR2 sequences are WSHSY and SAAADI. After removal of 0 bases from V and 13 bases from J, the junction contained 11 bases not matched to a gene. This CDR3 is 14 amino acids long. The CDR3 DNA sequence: TGCGCCAGCAGTGAGTCGACGAGGGGGCGGGGGAGCACCTTC. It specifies CASSESTRGRGSTF.

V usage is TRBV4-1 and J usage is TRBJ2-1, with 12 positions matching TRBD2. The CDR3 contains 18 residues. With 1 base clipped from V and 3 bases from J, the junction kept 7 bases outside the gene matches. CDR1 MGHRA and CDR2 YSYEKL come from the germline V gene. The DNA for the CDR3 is TGCGCCAGCAGCCAAGGGGGACTAGCGGGTGCATACTACAATGAGCAGTTCTTC. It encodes CASSQGGLAGAYYNEQFF.